What follows is one T cell receptor (beta chain) and its context. Its antigen is as yet unknown. This sample was included in a study of T cells in Graves' hyperthyroidism and ophthalmopathy. Study outcomes and limitations: Appearing also in blood were most of the thyroid clonotypes expanded above 0.001. Stable hyperthyroidism and ophthalmopathy were separated using 13 V-J signatures.

With 6 bases clipped from V and 6 bases from J, the junction kept 5 bases outside the gene matches. CDR3 length equals 16 residues. CDR1 MGHDK and CDR2 SYGVNS come from the germline V gene. Among the patients, aged 18 to 65, hyperthyroidism was newly diagnosed and had lasted under 2 months. Uncontrolled infection, other autoimmune disease, pregnancy or lactation excluded patients. The TCR beta CDR3 regions underwent amplification using RNA transcripts as the source. In the first-round RT-PCR of the TCR CDR3, the HTBI primer set was used. TCRdb fed the multiplex PCR reads into MiXCR, producing one record per CDR3 protein. This table holds roughly 570,000 distinct CDR3 sequences, roughly 50% found once.

The receptor's source is a young woman with Graves' hyperthyroidism. Source material: peripheral blood or thyroid tissue (not recorded which). The chain uses TRBV25-1 and TRBJ2-1; TRBD2 matches 16 bases. The CDR3 region has the DNA TGTGCCAGCAGAATGGGACTAGCGGGAGGGCCCAATGAGCAGTTCTTC. Protein product: CASRMGLAGGPNEQFF.